This T cell receptor beta chain was observed in a study of graft-versus-host responses after intestinal transplantation. Clones were sequenced by immunoSEQ multiplex PCR, and TCRdb holds only the in-frame ones, with some missing. The profile shows 25,000 or so clones, around nine tenths of them singletons. Study-wide results and limits: Peak circulating GvH clone levels tracked with early post-transplant HvG declines. Recipient-marrow GvH clones were detected, some having first appeared in ileum or blood.

The CDR3 sequence is 11 residues long. The germline V gene has CDR1 ENHRY and CDR2 SYGVKD. Trimming cost V 10 bases and J 0 bases, with 7 bases left between them. Points on this clone: The antigen remains unidentified.

The source of this sequence is a human patient who received an intestinal transplant, so some T cells may come from the graft donor. The source material was PBMCs, sampled around 40 days after intestinal transplant. V usage is TRBV10-3 and J usage is TRBJ2-7; maybe TRBD2 (6 bases). CDR3 nucleotide sequence: TGTGCCACCGGGAGCTCCTACGAGCAGTACTTC. It is translated as CATGSSYEQYF.